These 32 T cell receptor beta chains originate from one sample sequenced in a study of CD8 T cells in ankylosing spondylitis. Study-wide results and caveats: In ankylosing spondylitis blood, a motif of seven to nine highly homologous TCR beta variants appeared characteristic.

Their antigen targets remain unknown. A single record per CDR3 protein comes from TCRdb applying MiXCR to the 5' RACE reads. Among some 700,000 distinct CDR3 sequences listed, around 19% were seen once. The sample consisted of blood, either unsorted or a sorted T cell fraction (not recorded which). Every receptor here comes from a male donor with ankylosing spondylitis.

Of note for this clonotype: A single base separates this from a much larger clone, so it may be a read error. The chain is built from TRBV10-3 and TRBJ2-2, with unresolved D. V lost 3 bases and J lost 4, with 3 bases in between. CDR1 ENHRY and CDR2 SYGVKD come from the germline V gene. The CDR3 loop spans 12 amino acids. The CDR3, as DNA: TGTGCCATCAGTGATATCACCGGGGAGCTGTTTTTT. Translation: CAISDITGELFF.

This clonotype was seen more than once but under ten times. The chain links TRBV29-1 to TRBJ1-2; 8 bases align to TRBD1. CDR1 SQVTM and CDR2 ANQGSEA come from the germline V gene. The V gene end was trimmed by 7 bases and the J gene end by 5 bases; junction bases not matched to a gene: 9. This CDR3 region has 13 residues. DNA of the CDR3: TGCAGCGCCGGACAGGGTGGGCTATATGGCTACACCTTC. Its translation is CSAGQGGLYGYTF.

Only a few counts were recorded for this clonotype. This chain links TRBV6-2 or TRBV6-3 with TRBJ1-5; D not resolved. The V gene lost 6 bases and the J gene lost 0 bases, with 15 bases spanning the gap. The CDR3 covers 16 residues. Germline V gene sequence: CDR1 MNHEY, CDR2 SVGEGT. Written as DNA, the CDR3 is TGTGCCAGCAGCCCGATCTCCGGAGGTAGCAATCAGCCCCAGCATTTT. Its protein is CASSPISGGSNQPQHF.

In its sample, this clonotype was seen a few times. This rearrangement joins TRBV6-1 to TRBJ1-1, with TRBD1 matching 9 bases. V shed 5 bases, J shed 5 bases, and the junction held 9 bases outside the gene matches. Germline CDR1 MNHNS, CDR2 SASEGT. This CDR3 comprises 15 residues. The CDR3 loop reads CASSKNRGQGTEAFF. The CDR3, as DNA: TGTGCCAGCAGTAAAAACAGGGGACAGGGAACTGAAGCTTTCTTT.

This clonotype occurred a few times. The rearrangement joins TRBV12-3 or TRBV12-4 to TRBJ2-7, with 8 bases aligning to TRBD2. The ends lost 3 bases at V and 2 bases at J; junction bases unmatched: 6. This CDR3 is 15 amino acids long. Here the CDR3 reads CASSFGLAGPYEQYF. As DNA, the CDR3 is TGTGCCAGCAGTTTTGGGCTAGCGGGCCCCTACGAGCAGTACTTC.

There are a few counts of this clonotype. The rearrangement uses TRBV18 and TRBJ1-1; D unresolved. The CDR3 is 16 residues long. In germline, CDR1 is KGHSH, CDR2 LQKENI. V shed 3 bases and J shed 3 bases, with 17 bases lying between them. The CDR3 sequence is CASSPPSITAHTEAFF. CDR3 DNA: TGTGCCAGCTCACCTCCGAGTATAACAGCACACACTGAAGCTTTCTTT. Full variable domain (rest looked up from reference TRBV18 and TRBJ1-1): NAGVMQNPRHLVRRRGQEARLRCSPMKGHSHVYWYRQLPEEGLKFMVYLQKENIIDESGMPKERFSAEFPKEGPSILRIQQVVRGDSAAYFCASSPPSITAHTEAFFGQGTRLTVV.

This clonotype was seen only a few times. The CDR3, as DNA: TGTGCCAGCAGTTCCCAAGGGGGCGCTTTCACTGAAGCTTTCTTT. Translation gives CASSSQGGAFTEAFF. This chain joins TRBV12-3 or TRBV12-4 and TRBJ1-1; 7 bases align to TRBD1. V lost 4 bases and J lost 4; bases outside the gene matches: 9. The CDR3 is 15 residues long.

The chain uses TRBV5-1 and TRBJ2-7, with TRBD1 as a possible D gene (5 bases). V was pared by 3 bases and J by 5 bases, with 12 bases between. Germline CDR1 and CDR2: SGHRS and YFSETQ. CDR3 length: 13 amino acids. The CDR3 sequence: CASSWTPRDEQYF. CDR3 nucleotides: TGCGCCAGCAGCTGGACCCCCAGGGACGAGCAGTACTTC.

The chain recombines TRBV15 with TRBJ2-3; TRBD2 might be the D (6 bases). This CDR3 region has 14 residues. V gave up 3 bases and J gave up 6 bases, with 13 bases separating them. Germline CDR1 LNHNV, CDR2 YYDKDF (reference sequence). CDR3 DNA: TGTGCCACCAGCAGCCATCCGGGAGTGGATACGCAGTATTTT. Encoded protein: CATSSHPGVDTQYF.

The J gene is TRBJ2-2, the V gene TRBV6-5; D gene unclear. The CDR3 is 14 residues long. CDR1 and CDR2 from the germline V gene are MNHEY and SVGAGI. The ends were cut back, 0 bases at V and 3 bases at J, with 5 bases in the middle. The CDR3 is CASSYSTHTGELFF. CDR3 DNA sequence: TGTGCCAGCAGTTACTCGACGCACACCGGGGAGCTGTTTTTT.

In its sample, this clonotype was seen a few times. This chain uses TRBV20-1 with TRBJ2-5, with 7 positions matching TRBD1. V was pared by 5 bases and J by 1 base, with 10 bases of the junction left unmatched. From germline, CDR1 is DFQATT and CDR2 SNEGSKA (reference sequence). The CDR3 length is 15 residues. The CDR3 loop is CSADLGQASQETQYF. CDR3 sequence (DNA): TGCAGTGCTGACCTCGGACAGGCAAGCCAAGAGACCCAGTACTTC.

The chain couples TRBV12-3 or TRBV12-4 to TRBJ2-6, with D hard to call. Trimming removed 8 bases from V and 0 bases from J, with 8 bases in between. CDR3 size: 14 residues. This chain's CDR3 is CASRNYSGANVLTF. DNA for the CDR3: TGTGCCAGCCGTAATTACTCTGGGGCCAACGTCCTGACTTTC.

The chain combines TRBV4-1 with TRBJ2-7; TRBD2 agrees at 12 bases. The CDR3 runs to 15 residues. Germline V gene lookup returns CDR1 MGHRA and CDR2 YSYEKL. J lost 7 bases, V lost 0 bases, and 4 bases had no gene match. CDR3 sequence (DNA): TGCGCCAGCAGCCAAGATGGACTAGCGGGATTGGAGCAGTACTTC. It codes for CASSQDGLAGLEQYF.

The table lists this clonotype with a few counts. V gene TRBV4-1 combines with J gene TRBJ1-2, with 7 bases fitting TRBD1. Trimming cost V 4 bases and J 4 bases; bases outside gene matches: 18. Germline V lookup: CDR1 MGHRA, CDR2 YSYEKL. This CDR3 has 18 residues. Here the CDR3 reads CASSPSDRTQYGFYGYTF. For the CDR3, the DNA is TGCGCCAGCAGCCCTTCGGACAGGACGCAATACGGTTTCTATGGCTACACCTTC.

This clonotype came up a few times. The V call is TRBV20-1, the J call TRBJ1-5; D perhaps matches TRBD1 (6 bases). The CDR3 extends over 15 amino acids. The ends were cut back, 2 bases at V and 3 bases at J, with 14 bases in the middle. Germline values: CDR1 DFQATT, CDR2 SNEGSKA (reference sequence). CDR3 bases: TGCAGTGCTAGAAACAGGGAGTTTCTCAATCAGCCCCAGCATTTT. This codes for CSARNREFLNQPQHF.

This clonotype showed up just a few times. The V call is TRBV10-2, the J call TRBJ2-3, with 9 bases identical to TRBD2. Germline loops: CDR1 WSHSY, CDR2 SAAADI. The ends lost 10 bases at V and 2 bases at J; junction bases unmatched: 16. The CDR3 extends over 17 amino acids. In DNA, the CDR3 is TGCGCCACCAAATCAGGCGGGAGGGGAGCTTACACAGATACGCAGTATTTT. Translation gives CATKSGGRGAYTDTQYF.

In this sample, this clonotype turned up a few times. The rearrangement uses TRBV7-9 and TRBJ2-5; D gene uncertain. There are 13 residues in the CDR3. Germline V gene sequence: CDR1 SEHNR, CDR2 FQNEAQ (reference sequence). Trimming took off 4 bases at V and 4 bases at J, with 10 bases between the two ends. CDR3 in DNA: TGTGCCAGCAGCTCTAGGGATTTAGAGACCCAGTACTTC. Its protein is CASSSRDLETQYF.

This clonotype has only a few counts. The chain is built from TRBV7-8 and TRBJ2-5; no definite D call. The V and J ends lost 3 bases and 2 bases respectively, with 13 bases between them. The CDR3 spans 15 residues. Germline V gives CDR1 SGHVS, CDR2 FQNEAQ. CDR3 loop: CASSFFRGWQETQYF. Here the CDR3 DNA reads TGTGCCAGCAGCTTCTTTCGTGGCTGGCAAGAGACCCAGTACTTC.

This chain's CDR3 is CASSPTGVIPAGAQETQYF. CDR3 DNA: TGTGCCAGCAGCCCGACCGGAGTGATCCCGGCCGGGGCACAAGAGACCCAGTACTTC. This chain joins TRBV7-8 and TRBJ2-5; D could derive from TRBD1 or TRBD2 (5 bases each). The length of the CDR3 is 19 residues. Trimming removed 5 bases at V and 2 bases at J, with 27 bases between. Germline lookup yields CDR1 SGHVS and CDR2 FQNEAQ.

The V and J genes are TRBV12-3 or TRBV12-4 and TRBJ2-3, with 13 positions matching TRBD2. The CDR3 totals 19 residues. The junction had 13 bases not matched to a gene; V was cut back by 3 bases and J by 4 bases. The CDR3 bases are TGTGCCAGCAGTTTTATGGTAATGGGACTAGCGGGATCATCAGATACGCAGTATTTT. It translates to CASSFMVMGLAGSSDTQYF.

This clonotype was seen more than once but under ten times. The CDR3 sequence: CASSHPPTSGGDEQFF. CDR3 nucleotide sequence: TGTGCCAGCAGCCACCCCCCGACTAGCGGGGGCGATGAGCAGTTCTTC. The chain combines TRBV7-8 with TRBJ2-1; 12 bases fit TRBD2. Germline CDR1 and CDR2: SGHVS and FQNEAQ. The CDR3 runs 16 residues. Trimming took 5 bases from V and 8 from J; bases not matched to a gene: 10.

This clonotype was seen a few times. CDR3 sequence reads: CASSDPGTRIYNEQFF. The CDR3 DNA reads TGCGCCAGCAGCGACCCCGGGACCAGGATCTACAATGAGCAGTTCTTC. V usage is TRBV5-1 and J usage is TRBJ2-1, with D tentatively TRBD1 or TRBD2 (5 bases each). This CDR3 is built from 16 residues. Germline values: CDR1 SGHRS, CDR2 YFSETQ. V was clipped by 4 bases and J by 3 bases, with 17 bases between them.

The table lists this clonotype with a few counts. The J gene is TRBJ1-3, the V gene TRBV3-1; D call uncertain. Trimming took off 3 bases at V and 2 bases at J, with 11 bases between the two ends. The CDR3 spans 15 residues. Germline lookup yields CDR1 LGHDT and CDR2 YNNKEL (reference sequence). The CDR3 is CASSQGVYAGNTIYF. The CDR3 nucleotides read TGTGCCAGCAGCCAGGGTGTTTACGCTGGAAACACCATATATTTT.

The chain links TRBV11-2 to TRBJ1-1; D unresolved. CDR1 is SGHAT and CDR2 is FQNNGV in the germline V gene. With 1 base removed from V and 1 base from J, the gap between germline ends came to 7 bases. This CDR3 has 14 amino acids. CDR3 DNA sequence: TGTGCCAGCAGCTTAGTGGTTCAGAACACTGAAGCTTTCTTT. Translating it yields CASSLVVQNTEAFF.

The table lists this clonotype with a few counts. The CDR3 DNA sequence: TGTGCCAGCAGTTACTCATTAGGGTACAATGAGCAGTTCTTC. Its translation is CASSYSLGYNEQFF. The rearrangement uses TRBV6-2 or TRBV6-3 and TRBJ2-1; D is uncertain. Trimming removed 0 bases at V and 4 bases at J, with 7 bases between. The CDR3 runs to 14 residues. Looked up from germline, CDR1 is MNHEY and CDR2 is SVGEGT.

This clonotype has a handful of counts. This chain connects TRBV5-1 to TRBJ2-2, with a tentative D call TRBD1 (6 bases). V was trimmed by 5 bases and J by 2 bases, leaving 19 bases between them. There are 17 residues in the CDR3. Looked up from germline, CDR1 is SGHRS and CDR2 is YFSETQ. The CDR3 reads CASRFKYGDTNTGELFF. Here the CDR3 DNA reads TGCGCCAGCAGATTTAAGTACGGGGACACTAACACCGGGGAGCTGTTTTTT.

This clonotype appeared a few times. The chain's CDR3 is CASSTSPAQYF. CDR3 DNA sequence: TGTGCCAGCAGCACCTCCCCCGCCCAGTACTTC. This sequence joins TRBV11-2 and TRBJ2-5, with unresolved D. The germline gives CDR1 SGHAT, CDR2 FQNNGV. The CDR3 runs to 11 residues. Trimming took off 5 bases at V and 9 bases at J, with 10 bases between the two ends.

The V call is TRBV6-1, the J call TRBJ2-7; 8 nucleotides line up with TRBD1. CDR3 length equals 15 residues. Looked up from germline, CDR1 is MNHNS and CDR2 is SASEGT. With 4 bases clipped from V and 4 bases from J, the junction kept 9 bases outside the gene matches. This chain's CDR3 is CASSVQGAGGYEQYF. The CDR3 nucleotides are TGTGCCAGCAGTGTCCAGGGGGCTGGCGGATACGAGCAGTACTTC.

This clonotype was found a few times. This chain's CDR3 is CASSYRVGSNQPQHF. The CDR3 nucleotides are TGTGCCAGCAGCTACAGGGTCGGTAGCAATCAGCCCCAGCATTTT. The V call is TRBV7-2, the J call TRBJ1-5; perhaps TRBD1 as D (6 bases). This CDR3 is built from 15 residues. Germline V gene sequence: CDR1 SGHTA, CDR2 FQGNSA. Trimming shortened V by 4 bases and J by 0 bases, and 10 bases separated the two germline ends.

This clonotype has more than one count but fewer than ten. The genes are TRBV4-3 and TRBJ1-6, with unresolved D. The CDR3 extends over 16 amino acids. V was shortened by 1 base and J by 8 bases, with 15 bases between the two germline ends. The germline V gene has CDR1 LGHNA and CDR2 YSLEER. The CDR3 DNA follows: TGCGCCAGCAGCCAAGTTCTTGCACCTGGGGATTCACCCCTCCACTTT. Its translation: CASSQVLAPGDSPLHF.

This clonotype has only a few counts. In nucleotides, the CDR3 is TGTGCCAGCAGTTCCCCCGGGGACAGGGGCTACGAGCAGTACTTC. Translated: CASSSPGDRGYEQYF. The chain carries TRBV28 and TRBJ2-7; 10 positions match TRBD1. The CDR3 is made up of 15 amino acids. Losses at the gene ends were 4 bases for V and 3 bases for J; bases not matched to a gene: 6. The V gene's germline CDR1 is MDHEN and CDR2 SYDVKM.

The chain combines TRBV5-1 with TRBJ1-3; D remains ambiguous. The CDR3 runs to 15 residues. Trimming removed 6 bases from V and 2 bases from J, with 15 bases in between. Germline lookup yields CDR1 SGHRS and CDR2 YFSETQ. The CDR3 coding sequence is TGCGCCAGCACCCCGGACGGTAGCCCTGGAAACACCATATATTTT. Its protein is CASTPDGSPGNTIYF. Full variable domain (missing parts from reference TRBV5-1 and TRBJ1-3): KAGVTQTPRYLIKTRGQQVTLSCSPISGHRSVSWYQQTPGQGLQFLFEYFSETQRNKGNFPGRFSGRQFSNSRSEMNVSTLELGDSALYLCASTPDGSPGNTIYFGEGSWLTVV.